A single sample is the source of the 30 T cell receptor beta chains below, sequenced in a study of cytomegalovirus exposure and HLA in healthy donors (dated 2017 in TCRdb). Receptor amplification or capture employed the immunoSEQ multiplex PCR assay. For the multiplex PCR, a mixture combining 60 forward primers for TCR Vbeta segments and 13 reverse primers for TCR Jbeta segments was used. The immuneACCESS repertoire file appears here via TCRdb, limited to in-frame rearrangements. These files lack a portion of the clones; in checked studies, under half of the deficit traces to unresolved V genes, and the cause of the others is not known. The sample table shows around 190,000 clones, and 65% to 85% are seen once. The ten largest make up 1.5% to 2% of the sample. Sample: PBMCs. Receptor source: a woman aged 18-29 years in good health and CMV-seronegative.

This sequence joins TRBV19 and TRBJ2-5; 8 nucleotides agree with TRBD2. In germline, CDR1 is LNHDA, CDR2 SQIVND (reference sequence). V dropped 4 bases and J dropped 4; count of bases not matched to a gene: 14. This CDR3 contains 17 residues. This CDR3 is CASSTPRVAGLRETQYF. CDR3 bases: TGTGCCAGTAGTACACCCCGGGTAGCGGGGCTGAGAGAGACCCAGTACTTC.

CDR3 sequence: CASSPGQSTDTQYF. The DNA for the CDR3 is TGTGCCAGCAGCCCTGGACAGAGCACAGATACGCAGTATTTT. This rearrangement joins TRBV5-8 to TRBJ2-3; TRBD1 might be the D (6 bases). Germline V gene lookup returns CDR1 SGHTS and CDR2 YDEGEE. V was pared by 4 bases and J by 0 bases, with 9 bases between. The CDR3 extends over 14 amino acids.

The chain employs TRBV5-1 and TRBJ2-5; 7 positions agree with TRBD2. The V and J ends lost 0 bases and 4 bases, in that order; junction bases with no gene match: 6. This CDR3 has 15 residues. From germline, CDR1 is SGHRS and CDR2 YFSETQ. The CDR3 DNA sequence: TGCGCCAGCAGCTTGGGACTAGCCTACTTAGAGACCCAGTACTTC. Amino acid sequence: CASSLGLAYLETQYF. Together with reference TRBV5-1 and TRBJ2-5, the CDR3 gives the full variable domain: KAGVTQTPRYLIKTRGQQVTLSCSPISGHRSVSWYQQTPGQGLQFLFEYFSETQRNKGNFPGRFSGRQFSNSRSEMNVSTLELGDSALYLCASSLGLAYLETQYFGPGTRLLVL.

The V call is TRBV28, the J call TRBJ2-1; 7 nucleotides line up with TRBD1. This CDR3 comprises 17 residues. Germline V gene lookup returns CDR1 MDHEN and CDR2 SYDVKM. V was pared by 7 bases and J by 4 bases, with 16 bases of the junction left unmatched. The CDR3: CASTRLGTALGYNEQFF. The CDR3, as DNA: TGTGCCAGCACCCGACTCGGGACAGCCCTTGGATACAATGAGCAGTTCTTC.

V gene TRBV6-1 combines with J gene TRBJ2-7; D possibly corresponds to TRBD2 (5 bases). The germline V gene has CDR1 MNHNS and CDR2 SASEGT. V was cut by 3 bases and J by 2 bases, with 17 bases left in between. CDR3 size: 16 residues. Written as DNA, the CDR3 is TGTGCCAGCAGTGATCGCGGCCTGGGCGGGCCCTACGAGCAGTACTTC. Translated, it gives CASSDRGLGGPYEQYF.

The chain carries TRBV14 and TRBJ2-3; D is unresolved. The CDR3 extends over 16 amino acids. CDR1 is SGHDN and CDR2 is FVKESK in the germline V gene. With 0 bases removed from V and 2 bases from J, the gap between germline ends came to 12 bases. The CDR3 region is CASSQDRRIFTDTQYF. The DNA of the CDR3 is TGTGCCAGCAGCCAAGATCGGCGGATCTTCACAGATACGCAGTATTTT.

This chain's CDR3 is CASIPGQGNSPLHF. CDR3 bases: TGTGCCAGCATTCCCGGACAGGGAAATTCACCCCTCCACTTT. This chain connects TRBV2 to TRBJ1-6; 8 bases are a match to TRBD1. The germline CDR1 and CDR2 sequences are SNHLY and FYNNEI. V shed 7 bases, J shed 7 bases, and the junction held 6 bases outside the gene matches. The CDR3 is 14 amino acids.

The chain links TRBV29-1 to TRBJ2-2; perhaps TRBD1 as D (6 bases). The CDR3 is made up of 12 amino acids. Trimming shortened V by 7 bases and J by 7 bases, and 13 bases separated the two germline ends. Germline V lookup: CDR1 SQVTM, CDR2 ANQGSEA. The CDR3 spells CSALGARGELFF. The DNA for the CDR3 is TGCAGCGCCCTGGGGGCCCGCGGGGAGCTGTTTTTT.

V and J are TRBV15 and TRBJ1-5, with 9 bases that match TRBD1. CDR1 is LNHNV and CDR2 is YYDKDF in the germline V gene (reference sequence). The CDR3 contains 17 residues. Trimming removed 6 bases from V and 0 bases from J; junction bases left unmatched: 9. This CDR3 is CATRDRGHLYSNQPQHF. Written as DNA, the CDR3 is TGTGCCACCAGGGACAGGGGACACCTATATAGCAATCAGCCCCAGCATTTT. The full variable domain, with the rest looked up from reference TRBV15 and TRBJ1-5, is DAMVIQNPRYQVTQFGKPVTLSCSQTLNHNVMYWYQQKSSQAPKLLFHYYDKDFNNEADTPDNFQSRRPNTSFCFLDIRSPGLGDTAMYLCATRDRGHLYSNQPQHFGDGTRLSIL.

The V and J genes are TRBV30 and TRBJ1-1, with 8 bases aligning to TRBD1. Germline CDR1 and CDR2: GTSNPN and SVGIG (reference sequence). After removal of 2 bases from V and 4 bases from J, the junction contained 18 bases not matched to a gene. The CDR3 contains 18 residues. The CDR3 loop is CAWSLRSRGRFRSTEAFF. The DNA for the CDR3 is TGTGCCTGGAGTTTAAGGAGCAGGGGGCGATTCCGGAGCACTGAAGCTTTCTTT.

The J gene is TRBJ1-1, the V gene TRBV6-6, with D tentatively TRBD1 (5 bases). Looked up from germline, CDR1 is MNHNY and CDR2 is SVGAGI (reference sequence). The CDR3 has 13 amino acids. V was trimmed by 2 bases and J by 5 bases, leaving 9 bases between them. The CDR3 is CASSYNSGTEAFF. DNA for the CDR3: TGTGCCAGCAGTTACAACTCAGGGACTGAAGCTTTCTTT.

A few counts support this clone. The rearrangement joins TRBV19 to TRBJ1-5; 7 nucleotides align to TRBD1. Germline lookup yields CDR1 LNHDA and CDR2 SQIVND (reference sequence). J lost 2 bases, V lost 6 bases, and 7 bases had no gene match. CDR3 length: 15 residues. The CDR3 bases are TGTGCCAGTAGCGGAGACAGGGCTGGCAATCAGCCCCAGCATTTT. Translated, it gives CASSGDRAGNQPQHF.

The chain combines TRBV19 with TRBJ2-2; tentatively, D is TRBD2 (7 bases). Germline V CDR1 and CDR2: LNHDA, SQIVND (reference sequence). The CDR3 has 14 residues. Deletions cut 7 bases from V and 4 bases from J, with 13 bases between. DNA of the CDR3: TGTGCCAGTACTCGGGGGGCTGGCACCGGGGAGCTGTTTTTT. Residues: CASTRGAGTGELFF.

This chain joins TRBV29-1 and TRBJ2-1, with TRBD1 matching over 7 bases. V was pared by 7 bases and J by 7 bases, with 10 bases of the junction left unmatched. In germline, CDR1 is SQVTM, CDR2 ANQGSEA. This CDR3 comprises 13 residues. The CDR3 DNA reads TGCAGCGGAAAGCGAGGGGGCCAGAATGAGCAGTTCTTC. It encodes CSGKRGGQNEQFF.

The chain links TRBV14 to TRBJ2-3; 10 bases match TRBD1. The V segment lost 0 bases and the J segment 0 bases; nucleotides outside the gene matches: 0. CDR1 SGHDN and CDR2 FVKESK come from the germline V gene. The CDR3 totals 16 residues. DNA of the CDR3: TGTGCCAGCAGCCAAGAGGGACAGGGGAGCACAGATACGCAGTATTTT. Residues: CASSQEGQGSTDTQYF. The full variable domain, its missing parts supplied by reference TRBV14 and TRBJ2-3, is EAGVTQFPSHSVIEKGQTVTLRCDPISGHDNLYWYRRVMGKEIKFLLHFVKESKQDESGMPNNRFLAERTGGTYSTLKVQPAELEDSGVYFCASSQEGQGSTDTQYFGPGTRLTVL.

The V call is TRBV7-3, the J call TRBJ1-2; D call uncertain. V dropped 5 bases and J dropped 8 bases, with 15 bases sitting between them. The CDR3 sequence is 13 residues long. Germline CDR1 reads SGHTA; CDR2 reads FQGTGA. The chain's CDR3 is CASSLYPTSGYTF. DNA of the CDR3: TGTGCCAGCAGCCTATACCCAACCTCCGGCTACACCTTC. The full variable domain, with the rest looked up from reference TRBV7-3 and TRBJ1-2, is GAGVSQTPSNKVTEKGKYVELRCDPISGHTALYWYRQSLGQGPEFLIYFQGTGAADDSGLPNDRFFAVRPEGSVSTLKIQRTERGDSAVYLCASSLYPTSGYTFGSGTRLTVV.

This clone showed up just a few times. The rearrangement joins TRBV28 to TRBJ2-3; 9 bases line up with TRBD1. Germline V lookup: CDR1 MDHEN, CDR2 SYDVKM. The CDR3 is made up of 15 amino acids. V gave up 7 bases and J gave up 5 bases; unmatched junction bases: 10. Here the CDR3 DNA reads TGTGCCAGCACCGATTGGACAGGGGTCGGAGATACGCAGTATTTT. It yields the protein CASTDWTGVGDTQYF.

This chain joins TRBV28 and TRBJ1-3; a weak D match, TRBD1 (5 bases). The CDR3 spans 16 residues. The V end lost 3 bases, the J end lost 4 bases, and 16 bases lay between the germline ends. Germline lookup yields CDR1 MDHEN and CDR2 SYDVKM. CDR3 loop: CASSFNLRQPGNTIYF. The CDR3 DNA is TGTGCCAGCAGTTTTAATCTCCGACAGCCAGGAAACACCATATATTTT.

The chain's CDR3 is CASSSPSLNTEAFF. DNA of the CDR3: TGTGCCAGCAGTTCTCCGAGCCTGAACACTGAAGCTTTCTTT. J is TRBJ1-1 and V is TRBV27; D not resolved. Germline CDR1 reads MNHEY; CDR2 reads SMNVEV (reference sequence). The CDR3 contains 14 residues. Trimming pared 4 bases from V and 0 bases from J, leaving 9 bases between.

The V call is TRBV7-9, the J call TRBJ1-4; 11 bases agree with TRBD1. The CDR3 totals 17 residues. Germline-derived CDR1 and CDR2 are SEHNR and FQNEAQ (reference sequence). With 1 base clipped from V and 1 base from J, the junction kept 2 bases outside the gene matches. The CDR3 protein is CASSLGTGGITNEKLFF. CDR3 in DNA: TGTGCCAGCAGCTTAGGGACAGGGGGCATAACTAATGAAAAACTGTTTTTT.

The V gene is TRBV7-2, the J gene TRBJ2-6; D remains unclear. With 1 base removed from V and 0 bases from J, the gap between germline ends came to 7 bases. The CDR3 contains 16 residues. Germline CDR1 and CDR2: SGHTA and FQGNSA. Written as DNA, the CDR3 is TGTGCCAGCAGCTTAGATGTAGTCTCTGGGGCCAACGTCCTGACTTTC. It encodes CASSLDVVSGANVLTF.

This chain connects TRBV11-2 to TRBJ1-1; 12 bases align to TRBD1. The ends lost 5 bases at V and 6 bases at J; junction bases unmatched: 10. The CDR3 runs 16 residues. The germline gives CDR1 SGHAT, CDR2 FQNNGV. The CDR3 here is CASSAGTGGKWAEAFF. The CDR3 DNA sequence: TGTGCCAGCAGCGCCGGGACAGGGGGCAAATGGGCTGAAGCTTTCTTT. Drawing the rest from reference TRBV11-2 and TRBJ1-1, the complete variable domain is EAGVAQSPRYKIIEKRQSVAFWCNPISGHATLYWYQQILGQGPKLLIQFQNNGVVDDSQLPKDRFSAERLKGVDSTLKIQPAKLEDSAVYLCASSAGTGGKWAEAFFGQGTRLTVV.

The chain has TRBV10-1 and TRBJ1-1; perhaps TRBD1 as D (6 bases). Trimming took off 4 bases at V and 7 bases at J, with 10 bases between the two ends. Germline V gives CDR1 WNHNN, CDR2 SYGVQD (reference sequence). This CDR3 is built from 12 residues. CDR3: CASSGQGGEAFF. The CDR3 bases are TGCGCCAGCAGTGGACAAGGGGGTGAAGCTTTCTTT.

This chain connects TRBV5-6 to TRBJ1-6; 9 positions agree with TRBD1. Germline V lookup: CDR1 SGHDT, CDR2 YYEEEE. The CDR3 runs 15 residues. J gave up 7 bases and V 3 bases, and 5 bases lay outside the gene matches. The CDR3 loop is CASSWRTGVNSPLHF. CDR3 nucleotides: TGTGCCAGCAGCTGGAGGACAGGGGTGAATTCACCCCTCCACTTT.

This clone was seen just once. V usage is TRBV28 and J usage is TRBJ2-7; TRBD2 matches at 11 bases. Germline values: CDR1 MDHEN, CDR2 SYDVKM. The CDR3 loop spans 15 amino acids. V lost 4 bases to trimming and J lost 5 bases; unmatched junction nucleotides: 7. CDR3 amino acids: CASSSPSGRTHEQYF. CDR3 DNA sequence: TGTGCCAGCAGTTCTCCTAGCGGGAGGACCCACGAGCAGTACTTC.

This chain uses TRBV5-1 with TRBJ2-7, with a weak D call TRBD2 (7 bases). CDR3 length: 16 amino acids. The V and J ends lost 4 bases and 7 bases respectively, with 24 bases between them. Germline V CDR1 and CDR2: SGHRS, YFSETQ. This CDR3 is CASSPEGGGSMAEQYF. The CDR3 DNA reads as TGCGCCAGCAGCCCAGAGGGGGGGGGATCCATGGCAGAGCAGTACTTC.

This clone was seen a handful of times. This chain links TRBV5-4 with TRBJ1-2, with D tentatively TRBD1 (6 bases). Trimming pared 3 bases from V and 1 base from J, leaving 10 bases between. Looked up from germline, CDR1 is SGHNT and CDR2 is YYREEE (reference sequence). The CDR3 is made up of 14 amino acids. The CDR3 sequence is CASSSDRLNYGYTF. The CDR3 nucleotides read TGTGCCAGCAGCTCGGACAGACTTAACTATGGCTACACCTTC.

The chain carries TRBV7-9 and TRBJ2-5; D not certain. The CDR3 runs 13 residues. CDR1 and CDR2 (germline): SEHNR, FQNEAQ (reference sequence). Trimming took off 7 bases at V and 0 bases at J, with 9 bases between the two ends. This chain's CDR3 is CASNQVDQETQYF. The CDR3 DNA follows: TGTGCCAGCAACCAGGTTGACCAAGAGACCCAGTACTTC.

The rearrangement uses TRBV2 and TRBJ1-2, with 11 positions matching TRBD1. CDR3 length: 13 residues. Trimming removed 6 bases from V and 8 bases from J; junction bases left unmatched: 5. Per germline, CDR1 SNHLY and CDR2 FYNNEI. The CDR3 here is CASRVGTGGGYTF. DNA of the CDR3: TGTGCCAGCAGAGTCGGGACAGGGGGAGGCTACACCTTC.

The rearrangement links TRBV28 to TRBJ2-7; perhaps TRBD1 as D (6 bases). Germline lookup yields CDR1 MDHEN and CDR2 SYDVKM. Trimming left V 3 bases short and J 2 bases short, with 11 bases between. The length of the CDR3 is 14 residues. The CDR3 sequence: CASSLTGRTYEQYF. In DNA form, the CDR3 reads TGTGCCAGCAGTTTGACAGGACGAACCTACGAGCAGTACTTC.